This TCR beta chain was identified in a study of monozygotic twins with inflammatory bowel disease. For each CDR3 protein, TCRdb gives one entry from its re-call of the 5' RACE reads, without DNA. The sample's table shows a few hundred thousand distinct CDR3 sequences. About this clonotype: Its specificity is unknown.

Study conclusions and caveats: Immunosuppressive treatments differing between patients may have added repertoire variability. A reduction in TCRbeta diversity (inverse Simpson) was seen in IBD patients relative to healthy co-twins.

Germline assignment: CDR1 DFQATT and CDR2 SNEGSKA (reference sequence). This CDR3 region has 13 residues. The TCR comes from a human donor with ulcerative colitis or Crohn's disease, or a healthy co-twin of an affected twin (not recorded which). Input material: blood. J is TRBJ1-5 and V is TRBV20-1; TCRdb indicates TRBD1, and absent DNA this call remains unverified. CDR3 loop: CSARGTGDQPQHF.